This is a list of T cell receptor beta chains from one sample in a study of cytomegalovirus exposure and HLA in healthy donors. The table came from immunoSEQ multiplex PCR; TCRdb's copy has only in-frame clones and leaves some out. The sample yields roughly 130,000 clones, roughly 77% seen once. Sequencing was done on a sample of PBMCs. The receptor source for this set is a female donor in good health and CMV-seronegative. CDR3s include the opening cysteine and the closing phenylalanine or tryptophan.

v_gene	len	CDR3aa
TRBV6-6	13	CATEAGGRNTQYF
TRBV7-9	16	CASSLGAGTSQETQYF
TRBV11-3	15	CASSPHAVANYGYTF
TRBV6-1	14	CASSIDRLGQPQHF
TRBV2	15	CASSEVSTSTDTQYF
TRBV6-5	14	CASTQGGGERGYTF
TRBV18	15	CASSPSNPGVQPQHF
TRBV30	13	CAWSVSQGLGYTF
TRBV5-1	14	CASSFGTGVYEQYF
TRBV5-6	13	CASSLTVNYGYTF
TRBV7-2	13	CASSSLEAYGYTF
TRBV7-9	17	CASSLGGRVSGANVLTF
TRBV29-1	11	CSVETGNTIYF
TRBV11-3	14	CASSPGRGKPEAFF
TRBV6-1	13	CASNSGGVYEQYF
TRBV10-3	16	CAISGTSGRGTNEQFF
TRBV7-9	14	CASSRTGNNQPQHF
TRBV2	12	CATCGQGTEAFF
TRBV6-4	17	CATQQGERENDTGELFF
TRBV5-4	12	CASSTDSNTQYF
TRBV6-6	13	CASTLGTEYEQYF
TRBV5-4	14	CASSLRELAAEQYF
TRBV6-5	14	CASTLAGGAYEQYF
TRBV9	18	CASSGPGLAGGPGETQYF
TRBV28	11	CASSSTGEQFF
TRBV7-9	12	CASKRGTGELFF
TRBV7-2	13	CASSPSGQDTQYF
TRBV2	16	CASSEGTPHYQETQYF
TRBV7-2	18	CASSLEGQGFPVRRELFF
TRBV10-3	13	CAISRDRGYEQYF
TRBV7-2	15	CASSSGLAGGYEQYF
TRBV5-4	15	CASSLPGQGIGGYTF
TRBV9	15	CASSTDGYSGNTIYF
TRBV2	15	CASRTGGAGFNEQFF
TRBV11-3	15	CASSRGTSGGNEQFF
TRBV30	12	CAWRPTGGEQYF
TRBV25-1	14	CASSGARNQETQYF
TRBV6-6	16	CASSGRGQYSNQPQHF
TRBV25-1	13	CASSEGQGFGYTF
TRBV2	12	CASSGRGHTIYF
TRBV2	13	CASRATGMTEAFF
TRBV5-4	15	CASSLDRGSGNTIYF
TRBV2	15	CASSEEGAVGNTIYF
TRBV2	16	CASTDGLQAPNQPQHF
TRBV27	16	CASSTGTSDNTDTQYF
TRBV6-5	15	CASSPSSGETDTQYF
TRBV6-1	14	CASSGGQTNQPRHF
TRBV9	14	CASSGDRDDTEAFF
TRBV10-3	15	CAISTSGTGGEKLFF
TRBV6-5	15	CASSYSAGSGETQYF
TRBV13	15	CASSRGQYTSYEQYF
TRBV5-6	14	CASTRTGLRNTQYF
TRBV6-5	15	CASSRTGGDTGELFF